Listed below are T cell receptor beta chains from one sample, sequenced in a study of T-cell reconstitution after alpha-beta-depleted transplantation in children. MiXCR, applied by TCRdb to the PCR reads, yields one record per CDR3 protein. The sample carries approximately 650,000 distinct CDR3 sequences, around 14% recorded once. The sample here was PBMCs, taken before TCRalphabeta/CD19-depleted stem cell transplant. All receptors come from a girl aged 2 to 9 with congenital amegakaryocytic thrombocytopenia, due to receive a stem cell transplant. The CDR3 runs from the conserved cysteine through the conserved F or W. Each record gives: D gene, J gene, V gene, clone size, CDR3 DNA, CDR3 protein. A D gene is named only where the DNA matches it firmly. Clone size is given for some rows only: seen once, a few or many times, or a class if the clone is expanded.

d_call: TRBD2
j_call: TRBJ2-3
v_call: TRBV27
clone_size: few
cdr3_nt: TGTGCCAGCAGTTTCGGACTAGCGGGAGACGGGGGCACAGATACGCAGTATTTT
cdr3_aa: CASSFGLAGDGGTDTQYF

d_call: .
j_call: TRBJ1-2
v_call: TRBV10-3
clone_size: .
cdr3_nt: TGTGCCATCAGTGAGTCTAAAACGGGGGGGCAGAGGATGGGCTACACCTTC
cdr3_aa: CAISESKTGGQRMGYTF

d_call: .
j_call: TRBJ2-3
v_call: TRBV2
clone_size: once
cdr3_nt: TGTGCCAGCAGTGAGCACGAATTCCCAGATACGCAGTATTTT
cdr3_aa: CASSEHEFPDTQYF

d_call: .
j_call: TRBJ2-7
v_call: TRBV12-3/TRBV12-4
clone_size: many
cdr3_nt: TGTGCCAGCACCGCAACGACAGCTAACTACGAGCAGTACTTC
cdr3_aa: CASTATTANYEQYF

d_call: .
j_call: TRBJ1-1
v_call: TRBV20-1
clone_size: many
cdr3_nt: TGCAGTGCTAGATCGGGGTCGGAGAGTGAAGCTTTCTTT
cdr3_aa: CSARSGSESEAFF

d_call: .
j_call: TRBJ1-6
v_call: TRBV20-1
clone_size: many
cdr3_nt: TGCAGTGCTAGAGATCTTGACCGTTCACCCCTCCACTTT
cdr3_aa: CSARDLDRSPLHF

d_call: TRBD2
j_call: TRBJ2-7
v_call: TRBV20-1
clone_size: .
cdr3_nt: TGCAGTGCTAGAGTACAGTTCGGACTAGCGGGACCCTACGAGCAGTACTTC
cdr3_aa: CSARVQFGLAGPYEQYF

d_call: TRBD1
j_call: TRBJ2-1
v_call: TRBV7-9
clone_size: few
cdr3_nt: TGTGCCAGCAGCCAAGTCGGACAGGGCTCCTACAATGAGCAGTTCTTC
cdr3_aa: CASSQVGQGSYNEQFF

d_call: .
j_call: TRBJ1-2
v_call: TRBV12-3/TRBV12-4
clone_size: few
cdr3_nt: TGTGCCAGCACCCCTCGGGGCATTGATGGCTACACCTTC
cdr3_aa: CASTPRGIDGYTF

d_call: .
j_call: TRBJ2-5
v_call: TRBV7-3
clone_size: few
cdr3_nt: TGTGCCAGCAGTCAAAGCTGGGGAGAGACCCAGTACTTC
cdr3_aa: CASSQSWGETQYF

d_call: .
j_call: TRBJ2-1
v_call: TRBV27
clone_size: .
cdr3_nt: TGTGCCAGCAGTTTCAGGCAGGGGACGAGTGAGCAGTTCTTC
cdr3_aa: CASSFRQGTSEQFF

d_call: TRBD2
j_call: TRBJ2-2
v_call: TRBV5-5
clone_size: many
cdr3_nt: TGTGCCAGCAGCTTGGCCCTTCTAGCGGGGACGGAAGCCCGGGAGCTGTTTTTT
cdr3_aa: CASSLALLAGTEARELFF

d_call: .
j_call: TRBJ2-5
v_call: TRBV14
clone_size: .
cdr3_nt: TGTGCCAGCAGCCAAGATTTGAATGTTTGGGAGACCCAGTACTTC
cdr3_aa: CASSQDLNVWETQYF